Listed here are 32 T cell receptor beta chains from one sample, sequenced in a study of blood T cell repertoires in COVID-19. TCRdb's table, derived via immunoSEQ multiplex PCR, lists solely in-frame clones and lacks some. Among some 300,000 clones listed, 90% were seen once. The sequenced sample was peripheral blood. Receptors were obtained from a woman in her thirties or forties with COVID-19, enrolled during active disease.

The CDR3 is CSVADRINQPQHF. CDR3 nucleotide sequence: TGCAGCGTTGCTGACAGGATCAATCAGCCCCAGCATTTT. The chain recombines TRBV29-1 with TRBJ1-5; D perhaps matches TRBD1 (6 bases). V was clipped by 4 bases and J by 3 bases, with 10 bases between them. The CDR3 has 13 amino acids. Germline V CDR1 and CDR2: SQVTM, ANQGSEA.

The rearrangement joins TRBV19 to TRBJ1-2; D is unclear. Germline values: CDR1 LNHDA, CDR2 SQIVND (reference sequence). The CDR3 has 16 amino acids. Trimming took 2 bases from V and 2 from J, leaving 15 bases between them. The DNA of the CDR3 is TGTGCCAGTAGTATAATCCCCGTTCGAGAGAACTATGGCTACACCTTC. Translation: CASSIIPVRENYGYTF.

DNA of the CDR3: TGTGCCAGCAGCGTAGATATAGCCTATGGCTACACCTTC. It translates to CASSVDIAYGYTF. V is TRBV9 and J is TRBJ1-2; D not certain. In germline, CDR1 is SGDLS, CDR2 YYNGEE. V was shortened by 0 bases and J by 4 bases, with 7 bases between the two germline ends. This CDR3 has 13 residues.

V is TRBV10-3 and J is TRBJ1-1, with 8 bases lining up with TRBD1. CDR1 is ENHRY and CDR2 is SYGVKD in the germline V gene. After removal of 6 bases from V and 5 bases from J, the junction contained 8 bases not matched to a gene. The CDR3 has 14 residues. This CDR3 is CAISSDRAWTEAFF. Written as DNA, the CDR3 is TGTGCCATCAGCTCGGACAGGGCATGGACTGAAGCTTTCTTT.

This clone occurred once. This chain uses TRBV9 with TRBJ2-5; 9 bases agree with TRBD2. The J segment lost 4 bases and the V segment lost 4 bases, leaving 11 bases of the junction unmatched. CDR1 is SGDLS and CDR2 is YYNGEE in the germline V gene. This CDR3 spans 16 amino acids. The CDR3 is CASSPGSGRGGETQYF. Written as DNA, the CDR3 is TGTGCCAGCAGCCCCGGTAGCGGGAGAGGAGGAGAGACCCAGTACTTC.

The chain combines TRBV7-2 with TRBJ1-2, with 8 bases matching TRBD1. The CDR3 loop spans 13 amino acids. Looked up from germline, CDR1 is SGHTA and CDR2 is FQGNSA. Trimming at V came to 5 bases and at J to 8 bases, leaving 7 bases not matched to a gene. In nucleotides, the CDR3 is TGTGCCAGCAGCCCTCGACAGGGGCAGGGCTACACCTTC. Translated: CASSPRQGQGYTF.

The chain links TRBV7-3 to TRBJ2-1, with D unresolved. Germline CDR1 reads SGHTA; CDR2 reads FQGTGA. There are 16 residues in the CDR3. The V end was cut by 2 bases, the J end by 1 base, with 12 bases between. The CDR3 protein is CASSLFPRESYNEQFF. The CDR3 DNA is TGTGCCAGCAGCTTATTCCCTCGAGAGTCCTACAATGAGCAGTTCTTC. Variable domain in full (rest from reference TRBV7-3 and TRBJ2-1): GAGVSQTPSNKVTEKGKYVELRCDPISGHTALYWYRQSLGQGPEFLIYFQGTGAADDSGLPNDRFFAVRPEGSVSTLKIQRTERGDSAVYLCASSLFPRESYNEQFFGPGTRLTVL.

The count of this clone is one. The genes are TRBV6-5 and TRBJ2-7; TRBD2 aligns across 9 bases. J lost 4 bases, V lost 6 bases, and 7 bases had no gene match. Germline V gene lookup returns CDR1 MNHEY and CDR2 SVGAGI. The CDR3 covers 14 residues. This chain's CDR3 is CASRRSGRVYEQYF. The CDR3 bases are TGTGCCAGCAGACGTAGCGGGAGAGTGTACGAGCAGTACTTC.

The DNA for the CDR3 is TGTGCCAGCCGGGGGACAGGGTACAATCAGCCCCAGCATTTT. This encodes CASRGTGYNQPQHF. V and J are TRBV6-5 and TRBJ1-5, with TRBD1 identical over 9 bases. V was clipped by 8 bases and J by 3 bases; unmatched bases: 5. Germline V lookup: CDR1 MNHEY, CDR2 SVGAGI. The CDR3 sequence is 14 residues long.

The chain couples TRBV6-2 or TRBV6-3 to TRBJ2-1; 9 nucleotides agree with TRBD2. The CDR3 has 16 residues. With 6 bases clipped from V and 7 bases from J, the junction kept 13 bases outside the gene matches. Looked up from germline, CDR1 is MNHEY and CDR2 is SVGEGT. The CDR3 bases are TGTGCCAGCAGACCTATAGCGGGAGCGGGCTGGAATGAGCAGTTCTTC. Encoded protein: CASRPIAGAGWNEQFF.

V and J are TRBV28 and TRBJ1-2; D may be TRBD1 (6 bases). The CDR3 sequence is 16 residues long. CDR1 is MDHEN, CDR2 SYDVKM, per germline. The V end was cut by 5 bases, the J end by 4 bases, with 20 bases between. Here the CDR3 DNA reads TGTGCCAGCAGTCCAAATCTAGGGGGTCCACCCTATGGCTACACCTTC. This translates into CASSPNLGGPPYGYTF.

This clone was observed once. The chain carries TRBV27 and TRBJ2-7, with D maybe TRBD2 (5 bases). CDR1 is MNHEY and CDR2 is SMNVEV in the germline V gene (reference sequence). V was shortened by 6 bases and J by 6 bases, with 12 bases between the two germline ends. The length of the CDR3 is 12 residues. The chain's CDR3 is CASRPFRGEQYF. DNA of the CDR3: TGTGCCAGCAGACCCTTCCGGGGCGAGCAGTACTTC.

This clone was seen a few times. The V call is TRBV28, the J call TRBJ1-6; possible D gene TRBD1, 5 bases. Germline V gene lookup returns CDR1 MDHEN and CDR2 SYDVKM. This CDR3 contains 15 residues. Trimming cost V 6 bases and J 0 bases, with 9 bases left between them. This chain's CDR3 is CASSGGSSYNSPLHF. The CDR3 bases are TGTGCCAGCAGCGGGGGAAGCTCCTATAATTCACCCCTCCACTTT.

Here the CDR3 reads CASSFEVSSSGANVLTF. The CDR3 bases are TGTGCCAGCAGCTTTGAGGTATCTTCCTCTGGGGCCAACGTCCTGACTTTC. The chain links TRBV7-3 to TRBJ2-6; no reliable D call. Trimming left V 3 bases short and J 0 bases short, with 12 bases between. The germline V gene encodes CDR1 SGHTA and CDR2 FQGTGA. This CDR3 has 17 residues.

V is TRBV19 and J is TRBJ1-2; weak D call: TRBD1 (5 bases). Trimming stripped 5 bases from V and 4 bases from J, with 17 bases between. There are 15 residues in the CDR3. Per germline, CDR1 LNHDA and CDR2 SQIVND (reference sequence). The CDR3 region has the DNA TGTGCCAGTAGTTCCACGGGACTTTTCATCTATGGCTACACCTTC. This sequence encodes CASSSTGLFIYGYTF.

V gene TRBV10-3 combines with J gene TRBJ2-3, with no clear D. Trimming removed 7 bases at V and 6 bases at J, with 8 bases between. The CDR3 is 11 residues long. CDR1 and CDR2 from the germline V gene are ENHRY and SYGVKD. The CDR3 DNA reads as TGTGCCATCACGAGTCTTGATACGCAGTATTTT. This encodes CAITSLDTQYF.

The chain recombines TRBV28 with TRBJ2-7; TRBD1 matches at 8 bases. The germline V gene has CDR1 MDHEN and CDR2 SYDVKM. V lost 7 bases, J lost 5 bases, and 10 bases stayed unmatched. This CDR3 region has 14 residues. CDR3 in amino acids: CASIYPGGANEQYF. As DNA, the CDR3 is TGTGCCAGCATCTATCCAGGGGGCGCGAACGAGCAGTACTTC. Variable domain in full (rest from reference TRBV28 and TRBJ2-7): DVKVTQSSRYLVKRTGEKVFLECVQDMDHENMFWYRQDPGLGLRLIYFSYDVKMKEKGDIPEGYSVSREKKERFSLILESASTNQTSMYLCASIYPGGANEQYFGPGTRLTVT.

The chain couples TRBV10-3 to TRBJ2-6, with a possible D match to TRBD2 (5 bases). Germline-derived CDR1 and CDR2 are ENHRY and SYGVKD. V gave up 3 bases and J gave up 0 bases, with 15 bases separating them. The CDR3 has 18 amino acids. DNA of the CDR3: TGTGCCATCAGTGACAGCAGACTAAACGTCTCTGGGGCCAACGTCCTGACTTTC. Amino acids: CAISDSRLNVSGANVLTF.

The chain carries TRBV12-3 or TRBV12-4 and TRBJ1-4, with D uncertain. There are 13 residues in the CDR3. V lost 3 bases to trimming and J lost 8 bases, with 10 bases between them. For the CDR3, the DNA is TGTGCCAGCAGTTTTGGCGGAAGGGAAAAACTGTTTTTT. Protein product: CASSFGGREKLFF.

V is TRBV13 and J is TRBJ2-1; 9 nucleotides line up with TRBD2. V trimming: 0 bases; J trimming: 0 bases; junction bases outside the gene matches: 9. The V gene's germline CDR1 is PRHDT and CDR2 FYEKMQ (reference sequence). This CDR3 spans 19 amino acids. The CDR3 loop is CASSLGSLHSGSSYNEQFF. The CDR3 DNA follows: TGTGCCAGCAGCTTAGGCAGCCTTCATAGCGGGAGCTCCTACAATGAGCAGTTCTTC.

The chain carries TRBV5-5 and TRBJ1-1; weak D call: TRBD1 (5 bases). The germline CDR1 and CDR2 sequences are SGHKS and YYEKEE (reference sequence). Deletions cut 6 bases from V and 0 bases from J, with 9 bases between. The CDR3 is 13 residues long. The CDR3: CASTQGVNTEAFF. For the CDR3, the DNA is TGTGCCAGCACCCAAGGGGTGAACACTGAAGCTTTCTTT.

This clone came up once. V is TRBV2 and J is TRBJ1-2; 9 positions agree with TRBD1. CDR3 size: 17 residues. CDR1 and CDR2 (germline): SNHLY, FYNNEI. With 2 bases clipped from V and 7 bases from J, the junction kept 14 bases outside the gene matches. The CDR3 region is CASSESGQGFFRGGYTF. CDR3 nucleotides: TGTGCCAGCAGTGAATCGGGACAGGGTTTTTTTAGGGGTGGCTACACCTTC.

The V and J genes are TRBV28 and TRBJ1-2, with 7 bases lining up with TRBD1. Losses at the gene ends were 2 bases for V and 1 base for J; bases not matched to a gene: 7. The germline V gene encodes CDR1 MDHEN and CDR2 SYDVKM. The CDR3 has 16 amino acids. CDR3 nucleotide sequence: TGTGCCAGCAGTTTAGAGGACAGGAGGAGTAACTATGGCTACACCTTC. It is translated as CASSLEDRRSNYGYTF.

DNA of the CDR3: TGTGCCAGCAGGTCAGGGCCAAGGAATGAAAAACTGTTTTTT. It codes for CASRSGPRNEKLFF. V is TRBV28 and J is TRBJ1-4, with TRBD1 as a possible D gene (5 bases). Germline CDR1 and CDR2: MDHEN and SYDVKM. The CDR3 loop spans 14 amino acids. V was pared by 6 bases and J by 5 bases, with 13 bases between.

This rearrangement joins TRBV30 to TRBJ2-1, with 8 bases aligning to TRBD1. The CDR3 spans 16 residues. Trimming cost V 4 bases and J 3 bases; bases outside gene matches: 11. CDR1 and CDR2 from the germline V gene are GTSNPN and SVGIG (reference sequence). CDR3 sequence: CAWKRYPGQVYNEQFF. CDR3 in DNA: TGTGCCTGGAAACGCTACCCGGGACAGGTCTACAATGAGCAGTTCTTC.

V and J are TRBV28 and TRBJ2-2; tentatively, D is TRBD2 (6 bases). Trimming stripped 2 bases from V and 4 bases from J, with 14 bases between. The CDR3 has 16 residues. Per germline, CDR1 MDHEN and CDR2 SYDVKM. CDR3 protein: CASSLSSGRGTGELFF. CDR3 nucleotides: TGTGCCAGCAGTTTAAGTTCCGGGAGAGGCACCGGGGAGCTGTTTTTT.

The chain joins TRBV7-9 to TRBJ1-5; no firm D call. V lost 3 bases and J lost 4, with 10 bases in between. The CDR3 contains 14 residues. The germline CDR1 and CDR2 sequences are SEHNR and FQNEAQ (reference sequence). The CDR3 DNA reads as TGTGCCAGCAGCTTGGCAGGCCTGAATCAGCCCCAGCATTTT. It translates to CASSLAGLNQPQHF.

The rearrangement uses TRBV5-5 and TRBJ2-7; 7 bases map to TRBD1. This CDR3 region has 15 residues. Germline CDR1 and CDR2: SGHKS and YYEKEE (reference sequence). J lost 1 base, V lost 3 bases, and 7 bases had no gene match. The DNA for the CDR3 is TGTGCCAGCAGCTGGGACAGAACGACATCCTACGAGCAGTACTTC. Encoded protein: CASSWDRTTSYEQYF.

The rearrangement joins TRBV4-3 to TRBJ1-1; 7 bases align to TRBD1. This CDR3 is 14 amino acids long. J lost 5 bases, V lost 4 bases, and 7 bases had no gene match. Germline CDR1 is LGHNA and CDR2 is YSLEER. For the CDR3, the DNA is TGCGCCAGCAGCCCCGACAGGGACGAGACTGAAGCTTTCTTT. Translation: CASSPDRDETEAFF.

This sequence joins TRBV7-8 and TRBJ2-7, with TRBD1 as a possible D gene (5 bases). Germline assignment: CDR1 SGHVS and CDR2 FQNEAQ. This CDR3 is 18 amino acids long. V was cut by 5 bases and J by 0 bases, with 23 bases left in between. This CDR3 is CASSTSRPDTHYSYEQYF. The CDR3, as DNA: TGTGCCAGCAGCACATCTCGCCCGGACACACATTACTCCTACGAGCAGTACTTC.

This rearrangement joins TRBV2 to TRBJ2-1, with TRBD1 matching over 8 bases. The germline CDR1 and CDR2 sequences are SNHLY and FYNNEI. V was pared by 1 base and J by 3 bases, with 5 bases of the junction left unmatched. The CDR3 sequence is 16 residues long. CDR3 DNA: TGTGCCAGCAGTGAAGTAGACAGGGGAAACTACAATGAGCAGTTCTTC. Translating gives CASSEVDRGNYNEQFF.

V is TRBV12-3 or TRBV12-4 and J is TRBJ2-5, with 8 bases matching TRBD2. Trimming at V came to 7 bases and at J to 4 bases, leaving 5 bases not matched to a gene. The CDR3 contains 13 residues. CDR3 DNA sequence: TGTGCCAGCACCCCCCGGGGGGGAGAGACCCAGTACTTC. Residues: CASTPRGGETQYF.